The present T cell receptor beta chain was sequenced within a study of blood T cell repertoires in COVID-19. The data were produced by immunoSEQ multiplex PCR, yet TCRdb's version contains in-frame clones alone and is incomplete. The sample has around 35,000 clones, approximately 86% seen once; the top ten hold about 64%. The V and J ends lost 1 base and 7 bases, in that order; junction bases with no gene match: 9. This CDR3 region has 15 residues. Per germline, CDR1 LNHNV and CDR2 YYDKDF (reference sequence). The chain has TRBV15 and TRBJ2-7; 8 nucleotides match TRBD2. Sequencing input: peripheral blood. The clonotype was recovered from a man in his 70s with acute or convalescent COVID-19. CDR3 DNA sequence: TGTGCCACCAGCAGAGCTTTAGCGGGAAGGGGGGAGCAGTACTTC. Encoded protein: CATSRALAGRGEQYF.